The clone carrying this T cell receptor (beta chain) was detected a few times. Its antigen is unidentified. The CDR3 has 10 residues. Germline values: CDR1 GTSNPN, CDR2 SVGIG (reference sequence). With V trimmed by 8 bases and J by 8 bases, 5 bases remained unmatched. TCRdb passed the RT-PCR reads through MiXCR, listing each CDR3 protein once. This sample has about 650,000 distinct CDR3 sequences, with about 15% found just once. The data stem from a study of response to subunit inactivated influenza vaccine. Whole-study findings and limits: There was a suggestion from the authors that each seasonal influenza vaccination recruits few new T cells.

This chain joins TRBV30 and TRBJ1-2; 7 bases fit TRBD1. The receptor was isolated from a man between 50 and 59 years old who received an inactivated influenza vaccine. The source was PBMCs from blood, collected less than 15 days before vaccination. Written as DNA, the CDR3 is TGTGCCGGCAGGGGGAAGGGCTACACCTTC. The encoded protein is CAGRGKGYTF.